These T cell receptor beta chains were read from a single sample in a study of blood T cells in healthy people across ages. TCRdb re-derived calls from the 5' RACE reads in MiXCR, one entry per CDR3 protein. The sample has 700,000 to 900,000 distinct CDR3 sequences; less than 70% are singletons. Material: blood. The receptors derive from a man at least 80 years old in good health. CDR3s include the opening cysteine and the closing phenylalanine or tryptophan. Fields, in order: CDR3 protein, CDR3 DNA, V gene, clone size, J gene, D gene. A D gene is named only where the DNA matches it firmly. Expanded clones are given a class, and other clones once, few, many or no size at all.

CDR3aa: CASSSARIGQGVANEQFF; CDR3nt: TGTGCCAGCAGCTCCGCCCGCATCGGACAGGGGGTCGCGAATGAGCAGTTCTTC; v_gene: TRBV7-9; abundance: few; j_gene: TRBJ2-1; d_gene: TRBD1
CDR3aa: CSAVPRGGNYGYTF; CDR3nt: TGCAGTGCTGTCCCCAGGGGGGGTAACTATGGCTACACCTTC; v_gene: TRBV20-1; abundance: few; j_gene: TRBJ1-2; d_gene: TRBD1
CDR3aa: CATSSLRQGYNEQFF; CDR3nt: TGTGCCACCAGCAGTCTCCGGCAGGGCTACAATGAGCAGTTCTTC; v_gene: TRBV15; abundance: .; j_gene: TRBJ2-1; d_gene: .
CDR3aa: CASSYLSNQKGEKLFF; CDR3nt: TGTGCCAGCAGTTACTTATCGAATCAGAAGGGTGAAAAACTGTTTTTT; v_gene: TRBV6-5; abundance: few; j_gene: TRBJ1-4; d_gene: .
CDR3aa: CASSFGKNTDTQYF; CDR3nt: TGCGCCAGCAGCTTTGGCAAAAACACAGATACGCAGTATTTT; v_gene: TRBV5-1; abundance: .; j_gene: TRBJ2-3; d_gene: .
CDR3aa: CASSPAAGYTEAFF; CDR3nt: TGTGCCAGCTCCCCCGCAGCAGGGTACACTGAAGCTTTCTTT; v_gene: TRBV18; abundance: .; j_gene: TRBJ1-1; d_gene: .
CDR3aa: CASSHPATSPYNEQYF; CDR3nt: TGTGCCAGCAGCCACCCCGCGACTAGCCCCTACAATGAGCAGTACTTC; v_gene: TRBV14; abundance: .; j_gene: TRBJ2-5; d_gene: TRBD2
CDR3aa: CSAGTAYGYGYTF; CDR3nt: TGCAGTGCCGGGACAGCCTATGGCTATGGCTACACCTTC; v_gene: TRBV20-1; abundance: .; j_gene: TRBJ1-2; d_gene: TRBD1
CDR3aa: CASSLDRANEQFF; CDR3nt: TGTGCCAGCAGCTTAGACAGGGCTAATGAGCAGTTCTTC; v_gene: TRBV7-8; abundance: few; j_gene: TRBJ2-1; d_gene: .
CDR3aa: CASIHDYSYNEQFF; CDR3nt: TGTGCCAGCATCCATGACTATTCCTACAATGAGCAGTTCTTC; v_gene: TRBV5-5; abundance: few; j_gene: TRBJ2-1; d_gene: .
CDR3aa: CASRRPGTGGVEQYF; CDR3nt: TGTGCCAGCAGGCGACCCGGGACAGGGGGCGTAGAGCAGTACTTC; v_gene: TRBV27; abundance: .; j_gene: TRBJ2-7; d_gene: TRBD1
CDR3aa: CSVEDPAGASGSYTDTQYF; CDR3nt: TGCAGCGTTGAAGATCCGGCTGGCGCTAGCGGGAGTTACACAGATACGCAGTATTTT; v_gene: TRBV29-1; abundance: .; j_gene: TRBJ2-3; d_gene: TRBD2
CDR3aa: CSARDPPGPQHF; CDR3nt: TGCAGTGCTAGAGATCCTCCGGGGCCCCAGCATTTT; v_gene: TRBV20-1; abundance: once; j_gene: TRBJ1-5; d_gene: .
CDR3aa: CANHRATSSYNEQFF; CDR3nt: TGTGCCAACCACAGGGCCACGAGCTCCTACAATGAGCAGTTCTTC; v_gene: TRBV6-1; abundance: .; j_gene: TRBJ2-1; d_gene: .
CDR3aa: CSAGKGRVLTEAFF; CDR3nt: TGCAGTGCCGGGAAAGGGAGGGTCCTCACTGAAGCTTTCTTT; v_gene: TRBV20-1; abundance: .; j_gene: TRBJ1-1; d_gene: .
CDR3aa: CASSARTEMNTEAFF; CDR3nt: TGTGCCAGCAGCGCGCGGACGGAGATGAACACTGAAGCTTTCTTT; v_gene: TRBV5-5; abundance: .; j_gene: TRBJ1-1; d_gene: .
CDR3aa: CASSPLDTAWRETQYF; CDR3nt: TGTGCCAGCAGTCCTCTGGACACCGCATGGAGGGAGACCCAGTACTTC; v_gene: TRBV27; abundance: .; j_gene: TRBJ2-5; d_gene: .
CDR3aa: CASSLRAVNYGYTF; CDR3nt: TGTGCCAGCAGCTTGAGGGCCGTCAACTATGGCTACACCTTC; v_gene: TRBV7-2; abundance: few; j_gene: TRBJ1-2; d_gene: .
CDR3aa: CASSFSRGTLTDTQYF; CDR3nt: TGTGCCAGCAGTTTCAGTCGGGGGACTTTGACAGATACGCAGTATTTT; v_gene: TRBV28; abundance: few; j_gene: TRBJ2-3; d_gene: .
CDR3aa: CSATQTGLSYNEQFF; CDR3nt: TGCAGTGCTACCCAGACAGGACTGTCCTACAATGAGCAGTTCTTC; v_gene: TRBV20-1; abundance: .; j_gene: TRBJ2-1; d_gene: .
CDR3aa: CASSASTAPKGYTF; CDR3nt: TGTGCCAGCAGCGCTTCGACAGCCCCAAAGGGCTACACCTTC; v_gene: TRBV28; abundance: once; j_gene: TRBJ1-2; d_gene: .
CDR3aa: CATSGTSGTDNEQFF; CDR3nt: TGTGCCACCAGTGGGACTAGCGGGACCGACAATGAGCAGTTCTTC; v_gene: TRBV24-1; abundance: .; j_gene: TRBJ2-1; d_gene: TRBD2
CDR3aa: CASRGTGTGNTIYF; CDR3nt: TGTGCCAGCAGGGGGACAGGGACTGGAAACACCATATATTTT; v_gene: TRBV12-3/TRBV12-4; abundance: .; j_gene: TRBJ1-3; d_gene: TRBD1
CDR3aa: CASRVGIAEDTHTQYF; CDR3nt: TGTGCCAGCAGAGTGGGAATAGCGGAGGACACACATACGCAGTATTTT; v_gene: TRBV27; abundance: few; j_gene: TRBJ2-3; d_gene: .
CDR3aa: CASRTRLAASYNEQFF; CDR3nt: TGTGCCAGCAGAACGAGACTAGCGGCCTCCTACAATGAGCAGTTCTTC; v_gene: TRBV12-3/TRBV12-4; abundance: .; j_gene: TRBJ2-1; d_gene: TRBD2
CDR3aa: CASSDGQGVNEQFF; CDR3nt: TGCGCCAGCAGCGACGGACAGGGGGTCAATGAGCAGTTCTTC; v_gene: TRBV5-1; abundance: .; j_gene: TRBJ2-1; d_gene: TRBD1
CDR3aa: CSARVLRSYEQYF; CDR3nt: TGCAGTGCTAGAGTATTGCGCTCCTACGAGCAGTACTTC; v_gene: TRBV20-1; abundance: once; j_gene: TRBJ2-7; d_gene: .
CDR3aa: CASSKGGGRRETQYF; CDR3nt: TGTGCCAGCAGTAAAGGAGGGGGAAGGCGAGAGACCCAGTACTTC; v_gene: TRBV12-3/TRBV12-4; abundance: .; j_gene: TRBJ2-5; d_gene: .
CDR3aa: CASSLANPRPETQYF; CDR3nt: TGTGCCAGCAGCTTAGCTAATCCCCGCCCAGAGACCCAGTACTTC; v_gene: TRBV7-9; abundance: .; j_gene: TRBJ2-5; d_gene: .
CDR3aa: CASSDGGGRPTYTF; CDR3nt: TGTGCCAGCTCGGACGGGGGGGGCCGCCCCACCTACACCTTC; v_gene: TRBV27; abundance: .; j_gene: TRBJ1-2; d_gene: .
CDR3aa: CASSLAPGLAGGPETQYF; CDR3nt: TGTGCCAGCAGCTTGGCCCCCGGACTAGCGGGAGGCCCAGAGACCCAGTACTTC; v_gene: TRBV5-4; abundance: .; j_gene: TRBJ2-5; d_gene: TRBD2
CDR3aa: CASRDLTGAFF; CDR3nt: TGTGCCAGCAGAGATCTTACAGGAGCTTTCTTT; v_gene: TRBV9; abundance: .; j_gene: TRBJ1-1; d_gene: .
CDR3aa: CASSDGTVGETQYF; CDR3nt: TGTGCCAGCAGCGACGGGACCGTAGGGGAGACCCAGTACTTC; v_gene: TRBV6-2/TRBV6-3; abundance: few; j_gene: TRBJ2-5; d_gene: .
CDR3aa: CASSSGDGPAYEQYF; CDR3nt: TGTGCCAGCAGTTCCGGGGACGGACCCGCCTACGAGCAGTACTTC; v_gene: TRBV12-3/TRBV12-4; abundance: few; j_gene: TRBJ2-7; d_gene: .
CDR3aa: CASSSLPRETEAFF; CDR3nt: TGTGCCAGCAGTTCCCTCCCGCGCGAGACTGAAGCTTTCTTT; v_gene: TRBV27; abundance: few; j_gene: TRBJ1-1; d_gene: .
CDR3aa: CASSYPDGRQFF; CDR3nt: TGTGCCAGCAGTTACCCCGACGGGCGGCAGTTCTTC; v_gene: TRBV6-2/TRBV6-3; abundance: .; j_gene: TRBJ2-1; d_gene: .
CDR3aa: CASSLVGGIGHRYAYF; CDR3nt: TGTGCCAGCAGTTTGGTCGGGGGGATCGGGCACAGATACGCGTATTTT; v_gene: TRBV12-3/TRBV12-4; abundance: once; j_gene: TRBJ2-3; d_gene: TRBD2
CDR3aa: CSGSRGIEDEQFF; CDR3nt: TGCAGCGGCTCTCGCGGGATAGAGGATGAGCAGTTCTTC; v_gene: TRBV29-1; abundance: .; j_gene: TRBJ2-1; d_gene: .
CDR3aa: CATQTGSSYNEQFF; CDR3nt: TGTGCCACCCAGACTGGAAGCTCCTACAATGAGCAGTTCTTC; v_gene: TRBV10-3; abundance: few; j_gene: TRBJ2-1; d_gene: .
CDR3aa: CASSQDRLAGISYYEQYF; CDR3nt: TGCGCCAGCAGCCAAGATCGCCTAGCGGGTATATCCTACTACGAGCAGTACTTC; v_gene: TRBV4-1; abundance: .; j_gene: TRBJ2-7; d_gene: TRBD2
CDR3aa: CASSVQRALSNEQFF; CDR3nt: TGTGCCAGCAGCGTACAGCGCGCGCTATCCAATGAGCAGTTCTTC; v_gene: TRBV25-1; abundance: .; j_gene: TRBJ2-1; d_gene: .
CDR3aa: CSARDPGTGGETQYF; CDR3nt: TGCAGTGCTAGAGATCCCGGGACAGGGGGCGAGACCCAGTACTTC; v_gene: TRBV20-1; abundance: .; j_gene: TRBJ2-5; d_gene: TRBD1
CDR3aa: CASNIAGVETQYF; CDR3nt: TGTGCCAGCAATATAGCGGGAGTGGAGACCCAGTACTTC; v_gene: TRBV12-3/TRBV12-4; abundance: .; j_gene: TRBJ2-5; d_gene: TRBD2